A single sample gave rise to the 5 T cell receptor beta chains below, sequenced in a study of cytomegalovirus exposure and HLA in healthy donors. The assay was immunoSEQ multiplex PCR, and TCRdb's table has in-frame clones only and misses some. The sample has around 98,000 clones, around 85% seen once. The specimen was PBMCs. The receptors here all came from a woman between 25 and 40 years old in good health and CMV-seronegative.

The CDR3 DNA is TGTGCCAGCAGTTTATCGGGGACAGGGAACTTCCGACCTGAAAAACTGTTTTTT. This sequence encodes CASSLSGTGNFRPEKLFF. The rearrangement uses TRBV27 and TRBJ1-4; TRBD1 agrees at 9 bases. The junction had 12 bases not matched to a gene; V was cut back by 0 bases and J by 7 bases. In germline, CDR1 is MNHEY, CDR2 SMNVEV (reference sequence). This CDR3 region has 18 residues.

The CDR3 reads CASSFSGVSYYGYTF. In nucleotides, the CDR3 is TGTGCCAGCAGTTTTAGCGGGGTGTCTTACTATGGCTACACCTTC. This chain joins TRBV28 and TRBJ1-2; D gene uncertain. Trimming left V 3 bases short and J 3 bases short, with 14 bases between. This CDR3 is 15 amino acids long. Germline V gives CDR1 MDHEN, CDR2 SYDVKM.

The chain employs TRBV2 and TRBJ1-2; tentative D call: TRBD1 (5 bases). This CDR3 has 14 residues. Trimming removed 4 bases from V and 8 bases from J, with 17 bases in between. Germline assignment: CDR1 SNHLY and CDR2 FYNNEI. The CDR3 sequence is CASSGSAGFRGYTF. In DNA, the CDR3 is TGTGCCAGCAGTGGGAGTGCAGGGTTTAGGGGCTACACCTTC.

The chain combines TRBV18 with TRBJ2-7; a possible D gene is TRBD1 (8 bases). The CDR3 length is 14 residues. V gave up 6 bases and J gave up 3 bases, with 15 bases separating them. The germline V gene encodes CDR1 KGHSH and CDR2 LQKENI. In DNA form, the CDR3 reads TGTGCCAGCTCCCAACAGGGGGGGGACTACGAGCAGTACTTC. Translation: CASSQQGGDYEQYF.

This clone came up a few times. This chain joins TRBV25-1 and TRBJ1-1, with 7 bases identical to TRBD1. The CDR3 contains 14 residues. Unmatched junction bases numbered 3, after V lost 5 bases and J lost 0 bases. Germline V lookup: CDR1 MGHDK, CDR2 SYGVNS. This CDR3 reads CASSRGQMNTEAFF. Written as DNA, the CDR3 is TGTGCCAGCAGTCGGGGACAGATGAACACTGAAGCTTTCTTT. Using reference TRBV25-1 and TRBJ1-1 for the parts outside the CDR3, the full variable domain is EADIYQTPRYLVIGTGKKITLECSQTMGHDKMYWYQQDPGMELHLIHYSYGVNSTEKGDLSSESTVSRIRTEHFPLTLESARPSHTSQYLCASSRGQMNTEAFFGQGTRLTVV.